This T cell receptor beta chain was sequenced in a study of blood T cells in healthy people across ages. Overall study findings and caveats: Naive T cell percentage by flow cytometry tracked strongly with beta diversity. Roughly linearly, TCR beta diversity per million T cells fell as age increased.

The use of a sample-barcoded 5' primer and a J-beta primer mix characterized a second PCR of roughly 7 to 11 cycles. TCRdb independently ran MiXCR on the 5' RACE reads; one entry per CDR3 protein. This table holds approximately 1.5 million distinct CDR3 sequences, about 32% found once. As for this clonotype: What it recognizes is unknown. Because it lacks the conserved phenylalanine or tryptophan at the end, this CDR3 is likely a read error.

V was pared by 7 bases and J by 6 bases, with 16 bases between. CDR1 and CDR2 from the germline V gene are SNHLY and FYNNEI. CDR3 length: 13 residues. The V call is TRBV2, the J call TRBJ2-7; D might be TRBD2 (5 bases). The source material was blood. The TCR originated in a woman in her 30s in good health. The CDR3 sequence is CASTWTPVAEQYL. Written as DNA, the CDR3 is TGTGCCAGCACGTGGACTCCCGTCGCCGAGCAGTACCTC.